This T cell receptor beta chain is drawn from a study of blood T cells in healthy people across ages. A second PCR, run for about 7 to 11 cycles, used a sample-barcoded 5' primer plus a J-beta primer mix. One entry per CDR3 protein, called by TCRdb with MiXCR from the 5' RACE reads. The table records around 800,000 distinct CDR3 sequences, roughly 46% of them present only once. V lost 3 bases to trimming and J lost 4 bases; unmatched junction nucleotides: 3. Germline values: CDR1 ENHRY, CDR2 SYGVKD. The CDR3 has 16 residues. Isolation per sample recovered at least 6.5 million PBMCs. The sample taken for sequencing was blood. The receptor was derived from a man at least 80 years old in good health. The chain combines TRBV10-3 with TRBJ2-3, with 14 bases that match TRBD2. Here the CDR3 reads CAISDRLAGGSDTQYF. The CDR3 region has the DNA TGTGCCATCAGTGACAGACTAGCGGGAGGGTCAGATACGCAGTATTTT.